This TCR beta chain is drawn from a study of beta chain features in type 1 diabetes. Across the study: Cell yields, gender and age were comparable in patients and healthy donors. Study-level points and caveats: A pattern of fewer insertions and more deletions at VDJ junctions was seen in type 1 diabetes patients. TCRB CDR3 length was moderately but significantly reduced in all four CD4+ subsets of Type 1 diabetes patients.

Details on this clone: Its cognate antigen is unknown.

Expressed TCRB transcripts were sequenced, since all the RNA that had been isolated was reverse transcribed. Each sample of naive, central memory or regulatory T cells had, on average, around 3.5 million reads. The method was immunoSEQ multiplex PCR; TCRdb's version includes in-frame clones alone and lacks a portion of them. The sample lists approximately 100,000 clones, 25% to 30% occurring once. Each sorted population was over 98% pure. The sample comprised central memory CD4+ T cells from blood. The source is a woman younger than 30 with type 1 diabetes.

The CDR3 protein is CASSSGQFGSEAFF. CDR3 nucleotides: TGTGCCAGCAGCTCCGGACAGTTCGGATCTGAAGCTTTCTTT. V gene TRBV11-2 combines with J gene TRBJ1-1, with D tentatively TRBD1 (6 bases). CDR3 length equals 14 residues. Germline V CDR1 and CDR2: SGHAT, FQNNGV. The V gene lost 4 bases and the J gene lost 6 bases, with 15 bases spanning the gap.